This T cell receptor (beta chain) was found in a study of blood T cell repertoires in COVID-19. The wider study: PBMCs, B-cell-depleted T cells, or T cells provided the cDNA or gDNA that made up the material.

TCRdb's table, derived via immunoSEQ multiplex PCR, lists solely in-frame clones and lacks some. The data contain around 450,000 clones, about nine tenths of them seen just once; the ten biggest clones take up 0.6%. Across 20 to 25 US areas, participants ranged in age from roughly 18 to 95 years. Cohort 3 donors counted as recovered after two negative PCRs, clearance, or resolved symptoms. The material sequenced was PBMCs or T cells enriched from blood (not recorded which). This TCR derives from a man aged 18 to 30 who had recovered from COVID-19.

CDR3 nucleotides: TGTGCCAGCAGCAAAGGGACAGGGGGGAGTGAAAAACTGTTTTTT. Protein: CASSKGTGGSEKLFF. The V gene is TRBV11-3, the J gene TRBJ1-4; 11 bases agree with TRBD1. Germline trimming cut 5 bases from V and 7 bases from J; bases unmatched to any gene: 6. Germline CDR1 is SGHNT and CDR2 is YENEEA. This CDR3 has 15 amino acids.